Below, 14 T cell receptor beta chains from the same sample are listed, as sequenced in a study of shared clonotypes between healthy human individuals. The method was immunoSEQ multiplex PCR; TCRdb's version includes in-frame clones alone and lacks a portion of them. The sample consists of more than 550,000 clones, just under 75% of them appearing once. Material for sequencing was memory CD4+ T cells sorted from blood. Regarding subset: CD45RA-negative fraction. Every receptor here comes from a woman under 40 in good health.

J is TRBJ1-4 and V is TRBV28; possibly TRBD1 for D (6 bases). The CDR3 has 16 amino acids. The germline CDR1 and CDR2 sequences are MDHEN and SYDVKM. The V and J ends lost 6 bases and 0 bases respectively, with 14 bases between them. The CDR3 DNA follows: TGTGCCAGCAGGGGAGCAGGGGAATCAACTAATGAAAAACTGTTTTTT. It yields the protein CASRGAGESTNEKLFF.

V usage is TRBV29-1 and J usage is TRBJ2-5, with 9 bases matching TRBD2. The length of the CDR3 is 14 residues. Looked up from germline, CDR1 is SQVTM and CDR2 is ANQGSEA. J lost 5 bases, V lost 7 bases, and 11 bases had no gene match. CDR3 region: CSAGGLAGRETQYF. CDR3 in DNA: TGCAGCGCAGGGGGGCTAGCGGGACGGGAGACCCAGTACTTC.

The V gene is TRBV18, the J gene TRBJ1-4; 7 nucleotides agree with TRBD1. CDR1 KGHSH and CDR2 LQKENI come from the germline V gene. The CDR3 contains 13 residues. V gave up 2 bases and J gave up 8 bases; unmatched junction bases: 2. For the CDR3, the DNA is TGTGCCAGCTCACCAGCCAGGGGGGAAAAACTGTTTTTT. This codes for CASSPARGEKLFF.

The chain carries TRBV5-5 and TRBJ2-7; a weak D match, TRBD2 (6 bases). The CDR3 spans 15 residues. From germline, CDR1 is SGHKS and CDR2 YYEKEE (reference sequence). With 5 bases removed from V and 1 base from J, the gap between germline ends came to 16 bases. The CDR3 DNA reads TGTGCCAGCAGTCCCTCCGGGAGCGCTTCCTACGAGCAGTACTTC. Its translation: CASSPSGSASYEQYF.

On this clone: Additional DNA sequences in this sample encode the identical CDR3. The V and J genes are TRBV18 and TRBJ2-7; D unresolved. Trimming took 3 bases from V and 4 from J, leaving 7 bases between them. The CDR3 is made up of 12 amino acids. Germline CDR1 is KGHSH and CDR2 is LQKENI. CDR3 loop: CASSPASYEQYF. The CDR3 DNA reads as TGTGCCAGCTCACCCGCGAGTTACGAGCAGTACTTC.

This clone was seen repeatedly, ten times or more. The gene calls are TRBV6-6 and TRBJ2-7, with a tentative D call TRBD1 (6 bases). Trimming took 5 bases from V and 3 from J, leaving 17 bases between them. Per the germline V gene, CDR1 is MNHNY and CDR2 is SVGAGI (reference sequence). CDR3 size: 15 residues. The CDR3 DNA is TGTGCCAGCAGTGGTCGGGACACGGCGGGCTACGAGCAGTACTTC. Amino acids: CASSGRDTAGYEQYF.

The chain employs TRBV19 and TRBJ2-7; 8 bases map to TRBD2. With V trimmed by 3 bases and J by 8 bases, 6 bases remained unmatched. CDR3 length equals 13 residues. Germline CDR1 LNHDA, CDR2 SQIVND (reference sequence). CDR3 in DNA: TGTGCCAGTAGTATTCCCGGACTAGCCAAGCAGTACTTC. Translated: CASSIPGLAKQYF.

CDR3 bases: TGTGCCAGCAGCTTAGATCGGTTAGCATACGAGCAGTACTTC. It codes for CASSLDRLAYEQYF. The chain combines TRBV11-2 with TRBJ2-7; D is undetermined. V was clipped by 0 bases and J by 4 bases, with 10 bases between them. Per the germline V gene, CDR1 is SGHAT and CDR2 is FQNNGV. The CDR3 loop spans 14 amino acids.

This clone has just one count. This may be a read error: a much more frequent sequence differs by one nucleotide. Other nucleotide sequences from this sample produce the same CDR3. The J gene is TRBJ2-5, the V gene TRBV9, with D unresolved. The CDR3 has 11 residues. V lost 3 bases, J lost 0 bases, and 0 bases lay in between. In germline, CDR1 is SGDLS, CDR2 YYNGEE. The CDR3 DNA follows: TGTGCCAGCAGCGACCAAGAGACCCAGTACTTC. Its translation is CASSDQETQYF.

V and J are TRBV28 and TRBJ2-7; perhaps D is TRBD1 or TRBD2 (5 bases each). V lost 5 bases to trimming and J lost 4 bases, with 15 bases between them. The CDR3 has 14 amino acids. Germline CDR1 is MDHEN and CDR2 is SYDVKM. CDR3 loop: CASSLRSGRYEQYF. DNA for the CDR3: TGTGCCAGCAGTCTTCGTTCAGGGAGATACGAGCAGTACTTC.

This chain uses TRBV27 with TRBJ2-1, with D possibly being TRBD2 (5 bases). Between the trimmed V and J ends, which lost 5 bases and 9 bases, there was a span of 17 bases. The CDR3 runs 14 residues. CDR1 is MNHEY and CDR2 is SMNVEV in the germline V gene (reference sequence). CDR3 nucleotides: TGTGCCAGCAGTCCTCTAGCAACCCAAGGTGAGCAGTTCTTC. This translates into CASSPLATQGEQFF.

V is TRBV4-2 and J is TRBJ2-5; the D call may be TRBD1 or TRBD2 (6 bases each). V lost 0 bases and J 2 bases, leaving 13 bases between the germline ends. From germline, CDR1 is LGHNA and CDR2 YNFKEQ. The CDR3 has 16 amino acids. The CDR3 here is CASSQDYRGGQETQYF. The CDR3 bases are TGTGCCAGCAGCCAAGATTACCGAGGGGGGCAAGAGACCCAGTACTTC.

V usage is TRBV19 and J usage is TRBJ2-1; D is uncertain. Between the trimmed V and J ends, which lost 3 bases and 7 bases, there was a span of 7 bases. The CDR3 totals 12 residues. The germline CDR1 and CDR2 sequences are LNHDA and SQIVND (reference sequence). CDR3 coding DNA: TGTGCCAGTAGTATGTCAGCTAATGAGCAGTTCTTC. This translates into CASSMSANEQFF.

The rearrangement links TRBV19 to TRBJ1-4; D is perhaps TRBD1 (6 bases). Germline CDR1 and CDR2: LNHDA and SQIVND (reference sequence). Trimming cost V 5 bases and J 2 bases, with 15 bases left between them. The CDR3 runs to 16 residues. The CDR3 DNA follows: TGTGCCAGTAGTCCCACTCAGGGGATCACTAATGAAAAACTGTTTTTT. It yields the protein CASSPTQGITNEKLFF.